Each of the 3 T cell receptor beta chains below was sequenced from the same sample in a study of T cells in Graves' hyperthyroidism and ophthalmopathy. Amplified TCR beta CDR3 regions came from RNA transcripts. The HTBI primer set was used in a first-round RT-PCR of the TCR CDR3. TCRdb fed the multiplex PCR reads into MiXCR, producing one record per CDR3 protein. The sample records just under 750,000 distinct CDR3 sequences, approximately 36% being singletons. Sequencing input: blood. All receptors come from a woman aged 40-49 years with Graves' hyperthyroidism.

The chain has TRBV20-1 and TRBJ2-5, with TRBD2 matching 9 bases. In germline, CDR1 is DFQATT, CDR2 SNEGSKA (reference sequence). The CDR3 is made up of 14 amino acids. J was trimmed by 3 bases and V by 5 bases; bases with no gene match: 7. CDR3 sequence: CSAEVLAGKETQYF. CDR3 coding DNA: TGCAGTGCTGAGGTCCTAGCGGGGAAAGAGACCCAGTACTTC.

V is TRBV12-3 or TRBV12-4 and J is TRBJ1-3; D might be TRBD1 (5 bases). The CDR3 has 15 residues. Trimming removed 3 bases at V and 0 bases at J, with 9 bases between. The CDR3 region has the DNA TGTGCCAGCAGTTTCTACAGGAGCTCTGGAAACACCATATATTTT. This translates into CASSFYRSSGNTIYF.

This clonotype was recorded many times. DNA for the CDR3: TGCAGTGCCCCTGCTAGCGGGAGGAGGGAGACCCAGTACTTC. Residues: CSAPASGRRETQYF. The chain recombines TRBV20-1 with TRBJ2-5; 11 bases fit TRBD2. V shed 6 bases, J shed 5 bases, and the junction held 8 bases outside the gene matches. The CDR3 runs 14 residues. Germline-derived CDR1 and CDR2 are DFQATT and SNEGSKA (reference sequence).